This is a list of T cell receptor beta chains from one sample in a study of OX40 agonist ivuxolimab in advanced cancers. The protocol was immunoSEQ multiplex PCR, while the TCRdb copy is restricted to in-frame clones and leaves out a portion. The data show tens of thousands of clones, 85% seen once. The sample in question was CD4+ or CD8+ T cells sorted from blood, obtained in a trial of the OX40 agonist ivuxolimab. All receptors derive from an adult with an advanced solid tumor such as melanoma, head and neck, liver or kidney cancer. CDR3s include the opening cysteine and the closing phenylalanine or tryptophan. D genes are given only for firm matches.

>TRBV11-3|NA|TRBJ1-5
CASSLVGQPQHF
TGTGCCAGCAGCTTAGTTGGACAGCCCCAGCATTTT
>TRBV7-6|NA|TRBJ1-1
CASSLLYEGVNRVGDTEAFF
TGTGCCAGCAGCTTATTGTACGAGGGGGTTAACAGGGTCGGTGACACTGAAGCTTTCTTT
>TRBV7-2|TRBD2|TRBJ2-1
CASSLDSGSVNEQFF
TGTGCCAGCAGCTTAGATAGCGGGAGTGTCAATGAGCAGTTCTTC
>TRBV4-2|NA|TRBJ1-2
CASSQDSGRNYGYTF
TGTGCCAGCAGCCAAGATTCAGGCAGAAACTATGGCTACACCTTC
>TRBV13|NA|TRBJ2-1
CASSLRGDEQFF
TGTGCCAGCAGCTTACGAGGGGATGAGCAGTTCTTC
>TRBV28|TRBD2|TRBJ2-3
CASERERTDTQYF
TGTGCCAGCGAGCGGGAGCGCACAGATACGCAGTATTTT
>TRBV19|TRBD1|TRBJ1-5
CASSPQRTGANQPQHF
TGTGCCAGTAGTCCGCAAAGAACAGGGGCCAATCAGCCCCAGCATTTT
>TRBV28|TRBD1|TRBJ1-2
CASNQQGAFYGYTF
TGTGCCAGCAACCAACAGGGGGCTTTCTATGGCTACACCTTC
>TRBV4-3|TRBD1|TRBJ2-5
CASSQDSGQGTTQYF
TGCGCCAGCAGCCAAGATTCGGGACAGGGTACAACCCAGTACTTC
>TRBV27|NA|TRBJ1-5
CASSLDGSLYQPQHF
TGTGCCAGCAGTTTGGACGGGTCTCTATATCAGCCCCAGCATTTT
>TRBV19|NA|TRBJ1-1
CAIRHRKNTEAFF
TGTGCCATTAGACACAGGAAGAACACTGAAGCTTTCTTT
>TRBV6-1|TRBD1|TRBJ1-1
CASSQHRGRTEAFF
TGTGCCAGCAGCCAACACAGGGGAAGAACTGAAGCTTTCTTT
>TRBV18|NA|TRBJ2-1
CASSPETGQGLFNEQFF
TGTGCCAGCTCACCCGAGACAGGTCAGGGGTTGTTCAATGAGCAGTTCTTC
>TRBV19|TRBD1|TRBJ2-7
CASSSGQGPYEQYF
TGTGCCAGTAGTTCTGGACAGGGACCCTACGAGCAGTACTTC
>TRBV4-3|TRBD1|TRBJ2-6
CASSHRGTGGSGANVLTF
TGCGCCAGCAGCCACCGCGGCACAGGGGGATCTGGGGCCAACGTCCTGACTTTC